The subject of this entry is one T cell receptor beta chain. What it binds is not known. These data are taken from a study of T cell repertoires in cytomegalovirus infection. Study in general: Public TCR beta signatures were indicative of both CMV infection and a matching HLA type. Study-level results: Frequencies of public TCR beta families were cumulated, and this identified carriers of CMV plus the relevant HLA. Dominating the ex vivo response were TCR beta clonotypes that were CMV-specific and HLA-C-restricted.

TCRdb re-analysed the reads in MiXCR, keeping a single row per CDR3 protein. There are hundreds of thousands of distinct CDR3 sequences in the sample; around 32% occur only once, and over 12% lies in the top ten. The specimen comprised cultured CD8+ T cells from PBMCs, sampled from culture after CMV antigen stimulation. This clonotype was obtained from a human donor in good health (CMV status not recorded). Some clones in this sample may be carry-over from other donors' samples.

For the CDR3, the DNA is TGTGCCACGCTTACAGGGGGTGGTTCGGGTGAGCAGTTCTTC. Its translation: CATLTGGGSGEQFF. V and J are TRBV27 and TRBJ2-1, with 8 bases identical to TRBD1. The V segment lost 10 bases and the J segment 9 bases; nucleotides outside the gene matches: 14. The CDR3 length is 14 residues. The germline V gene encodes CDR1 MNHEY and CDR2 SMNVEV (reference sequence).